The 28 T cell receptor beta chains given below trace back to one sample, sequenced in a study of PD-L1 blockade in urothelial cancer. Libraries were prepared by immunoSEQ multiplex PCR; TCRdb keeps only in-frame clonotypes and omits some of them. Among approximately 110,000 clones listed, approximately 90% were seen once. Noted time point: peripheral blood 6 weeks after treatment start. This specimen consisted of PBMCs, obtained around atezolizumab (anti-PD-L1) treatment. These receptor sequences come from a man aged 55 to 69 with urothelial cancer.

The V gene is TRBV19, the J gene TRBJ2-1, with a tentative D call TRBD2 (5 bases). Trimming took off 7 bases at V and 0 bases at J, with 10 bases between the two ends. The germline V gene encodes CDR1 LNHDA and CDR2 SQIVND (reference sequence). The CDR3 loop spans 14 amino acids. The CDR3 coding sequence is TGTGCCAGTAAGAGAGGGAGCTCCTACAATGAGCAGTTCTTC. It codes for CASKRGSSYNEQFF.

The V and J genes are TRBV5-1 and TRBJ2-1; 7 positions agree with TRBD2. Germline CDR1 SGHRS, CDR2 YFSETQ. V was clipped by 2 bases and J by 7 bases; unmatched bases: 9. The CDR3 length is 15 residues. CDR3 residues: CASSFWGEGRNEQFF. CDR3 coding DNA: TGCGCCAGCAGCTTTTGGGGGGAGGGTCGGAATGAGCAGTTCTTC. Variable domain in full (rest from reference TRBV5-1 and TRBJ2-1): KAGVTQTPRYLIKTRGQQVTLSCSPISGHRSVSWYQQTPGQGLQFLFEYFSETQRNKGNFPGRFSGRQFSNSRSEMNVSTLELGDSALYLCASSFWGEGRNEQFFGPGTRLTVL.

The chain uses TRBV18 and TRBJ1-1; D not resolved. The CDR3 covers 13 residues. Trimming pared 7 bases from V and 1 base from J, leaving 10 bases between. Germline CDR1 KGHSH, CDR2 LQKENI. The CDR3 loop reads CASYPTENTEAFF. In DNA form, the CDR3 reads TGTGCCAGCTATCCTACAGAGAACACTGAAGCTTTCTTT.

This clone was seen only once. The chain couples TRBV29-1 to TRBJ2-5, with 9 bases matching TRBD1. In germline, CDR1 is SQVTM, CDR2 ANQGSEA. Trimming cost V 6 bases and J 5 bases; bases outside gene matches: 10. CDR3 length: 14 amino acids. CDR3 sequence reads: CSVQGARSAETQYF. DNA of the CDR3: TGCAGCGTACAGGGGGCGCGTAGTGCGGAGACCCAGTACTTC. The full variable domain, in which reference TRBV29-1 and TRBJ2-5 provide the parts outside the CDR3, is SAVISQKPSRDICQRGTSLTIQCQVDSQVTMMFWYRQQPGQSLTLIATANQGSEATYESGFVIDKFPISRPNLTFSTLTVSNMSPEDSSIYLCSVQGARSAETQYFGPGTRLLVL.

This clone was detected only once. The rearrangement joins TRBV10-2 to TRBJ2-1; 8 bases agree with TRBD2. J gave up 9 bases and V 6 bases, and 10 bases lay outside the gene matches. The CDR3 is 14 amino acids. The germline V gene encodes CDR1 WSHSY and CDR2 SAAADI. CDR3 DNA sequence: TGCGCCAGCAGAAAAAGCGGGAGAAGGGGTGAGCAGTTCTTC. It is translated as CASRKSGRRGEQFF.

This CDR3 reads CASSSFSGRWYNEQFF. The CDR3 coding sequence is TGTGCCAGCAGCTCTTTTAGCGGGAGGTGGTACAATGAGCAGTTCTTC. The chain links TRBV7-9 to TRBJ2-1; 10 positions agree with TRBD2. Germline assignment: CDR1 SEHNR and CDR2 FQNEAQ (reference sequence). This CDR3 is 16 amino acids long. The ends lost 4 bases at V and 4 bases at J; junction bases unmatched: 7.

The chain has TRBV11-2 and TRBJ2-3, with D hard to call. The V and J ends lost 5 bases and 4 bases respectively, with 13 bases between them. CDR3 length equals 14 residues. CDR1 is SGHAT, CDR2 FQNNGV, per germline. As DNA, the CDR3 is TGTGCCAGCAGCCAAACTTGGGCTGCAGATACGCAGTATTTT. This translates into CASSQTWAADTQYF. Together with reference TRBV11-2 and TRBJ2-3, the CDR3 gives the full variable domain: EAGVAQSPRYKIIEKRQSVAFWCNPISGHATLYWYQQILGQGPKLLIQFQNNGVVDDSQLPKDRFSAERLKGVDSTLKIQPAKLEDSAVYLCASSQTWAADTQYFGPGTRLTVL.

The rearrangement uses TRBV30 and TRBJ1-2; D is ambiguous. CDR3 length: 12 amino acids. Germline assignment: CDR1 GTSNPN and CDR2 SVGIG (reference sequence). With 4 bases removed from V and 4 bases from J, the gap between germline ends came to 10 bases. CDR3 coding DNA: TGTGCCTGGACCCGGGGTTCCTATGGCTACACCTTC. This gives the protein CAWTRGSYGYTF.

This chain joins TRBV7-9 and TRBJ2-1; 13 nucleotides align to TRBD2. Germline V gene sequence: CDR1 SEHNR, CDR2 FQNEAQ (reference sequence). CDR3 length: 15 amino acids. J lost 4 bases, V lost 5 bases, and 2 bases had no gene match. The CDR3: CASSETSGRYNEQFF. The CDR3 nucleotides read TGTGCCAGCAGCGAGACTAGCGGGAGGTACAATGAGCAGTTCTTC.

The gene calls are TRBV6-1 and TRBJ2-7, with a possible D match to TRBD2 (5 bases). With 7 bases removed from V and 0 bases from J, the gap between germline ends came to 16 bases. This CDR3 is 15 amino acids long. CDR1 MNHNS and CDR2 SASEGT come from the germline V gene. CDR3 bases: TGTGCCAGCACCGCAGGAGGCGCTAGCTCCTACGAGCAGTACTTC. This gives the protein CASTAGGASSYEQYF.

The rearrangement uses TRBV5-1 and TRBJ2-2; D gene unclear. Per germline, CDR1 SGHRS and CDR2 YFSETQ. CDR3 length: 15 residues. V lost 0 bases and J lost 5, with 11 bases in between. CDR3 DNA sequence: TGCGCCAGCAGCTTGGATGTCGGTATTACCGGGGAGCTGTTTTTT. Translated, it gives CASSLDVGITGELFF.

V and J are TRBV29-1 and TRBJ1-1; no definite D call. This CDR3 spans 12 amino acids. Trimming pared 0 bases from V and 7 bases from J, leaving 9 bases between. Per the germline V gene, CDR1 is SQVTM and CDR2 is ANQGSEA. The CDR3 region has the DNA TGCAGCGTTGAAGATCTGCGGTATGAAGCTTTCTTT. Encoded protein: CSVEDLRYEAFF.

The gene calls are TRBV6-5 and TRBJ2-3, with 9 bases identical to TRBD1. Germline values: CDR1 MNHEY, CDR2 SVGAGI. The V and J ends lost 6 bases and 1 base, in that order; junction bases with no gene match: 5. The CDR3 consists of 15 residues. CDR3 bases: TGTGCCAGCAGCCCTGGGACAGGGCGCACAGATACGCAGTATTTT. It codes for CASSPGTGRTDTQYF.

The genes are TRBV19 and TRBJ1-3; D is undetermined. Germline V CDR1 and CDR2: LNHDA, SQIVND (reference sequence). CDR3 length: 14 residues. The V gene lost 6 bases and the J gene lost 0 bases, with 9 bases spanning the gap. The CDR3 reads CASSLTFSGNTIYF. In DNA form, the CDR3 reads TGTGCCAGTAGCCTGACTTTCTCTGGAAACACCATATATTTT. The full variable domain, with the rest looked up from reference TRBV19 and TRBJ1-3, is DGGITQSPKYLFRKEGQNVTLSCEQNLNHDAMYWYRQDPGQGLRLIYYSQIVNDFQKGDIAEGYSVSREKKESFPLTVTSAQKNPTAFYLCASSLTFSGNTIYFGEGSWLTVV.

With regard to this clone: At one of its ends the junction is not consistent with the germline gene, which may arise from a read error. The V and J genes are TRBV30 and TRBJ1-1; the D is unclear. The CDR3 is 11 residues long. In germline, CDR1 is GTSNPN, CDR2 SVGIG (reference sequence). CDR3 sequence (DNA): TGTGCCTGGAAACCGCACACAGAAGCTTTCTTT. Translating it yields CAWKPHTEAFF.

This clone has just one count. The chain uses TRBV5-1 and TRBJ2-5; 7 positions match TRBD2. Germline V gene data show CDR1 as SGHRS and CDR2 as YFSETQ. This CDR3 is 13 amino acids long. V was clipped by 2 bases and J by 3 bases; unmatched bases: 1. CDR3 bases: TGCGCCAGCAGCTTAGGACTAGAAGAGACCCAGTACTTC. Residues: CASSLGLEETQYF. Together with reference TRBV5-1 and TRBJ2-5, the CDR3 gives the full variable domain: KAGVTQTPRYLIKTRGQQVTLSCSPISGHRSVSWYQQTPGQGLQFLFEYFSETQRNKGNFPGRFSGRQFSNSRSEMNVSTLELGDSALYLCASSLGLEETQYFGPGTRLLVL.

V and J are TRBV7-2 and TRBJ2-7, with D tentatively TRBD1 (6 bases). This CDR3 spans 15 amino acids. Germline-derived CDR1 and CDR2 are SGHTA and FQGNSA. The V gene lost 1 base and the J gene lost 3 bases, with 13 bases spanning the gap. CDR3 DNA sequence: TGTGCCAGCAGCTTAGGGGGGCAGGCGTTCTACGAGCAGTACTTC. The encoded protein is CASSLGGQAFYEQYF. Variable domain in full (rest from reference TRBV7-2 and TRBJ2-7): GAGVSQSPSNKVTEKGKDVELRCDPISGHTALYWYRQSLGQGLEFLIYFQGNSAPDKSGLPSDRFSAERTGGSVSTLTIQRTQQEDSAVYLCASSLGGQAFYEQYFGPGTRLTVT.

The genes are TRBV4-1 and TRBJ2-7, with a weak D call TRBD1 (5 bases). Germline CDR1 MGHRA, CDR2 YSYEKL. V was shortened by 0 bases and J by 0 bases, with 12 bases between the two germline ends. CDR3 length: 16 residues. In DNA, the CDR3 is TGCGCCAGCAGCCAAGATAATATAGGGGCCTCCTACGAGCAGTACTTC. It specifies CASSQDNIGASYEQYF.

This chain joins TRBV4-3 and TRBJ2-7, with 7 bases lining up with TRBD1. This CDR3 contains 15 residues. Trimming took 3 bases from V and 6 from J; bases not matched to a gene: 11. Germline CDR1 is LGHNA and CDR2 is YSLEER. CDR3 sequence (DNA): TGCGCCAGCAGCCATGAGACAGGGCGTCTAGGCGAGCAGTACTTC. It yields the protein CASSHETGRLGEQYF.

The chain recombines TRBV6-6 with TRBJ2-3; D possibly corresponds to TRBD1 (6 bases). Per germline, CDR1 MNHNY and CDR2 SVGAGI (reference sequence). Trimming left V 4 bases short and J 5 bases short, with 16 bases between. The CDR3 runs 15 residues. CDR3 residues: CASSSRQEPRDTQYF. CDR3 in DNA: TGTGCCAGCAGTTCTAGACAGGAACCTAGAGATACGCAGTATTTT.

The chain is built from TRBV28 and TRBJ2-7; D may be TRBD2 (5 bases). V shed 6 bases and J shed 2 bases, with 17 bases lying between them. From germline, CDR1 is MDHEN and CDR2 SYDVKM. The CDR3 sequence is 15 residues long. In nucleotides, the CDR3 is TGTGCCAGCAGGGAAACAGCGGTCTTTACCTACGAGCAGTACTTC. Translation gives CASRETAVFTYEQYF. Together with reference TRBV28 and TRBJ2-7, the CDR3 gives the full variable domain: DVKVTQSSRYLVKRTGEKVFLECVQDMDHENMFWYRQDPGLGLRLIYFSYDVKMKEKGDIPEGYSVSREKKERFSLILESASTNQTSMYLCASRETAVFTYEQYFGPGTRLTVT.

The gene calls are TRBV5-6 and TRBJ2-5, with D perhaps TRBD1 (5 bases). Trimming shortened V by 4 bases and J by 5 bases, and 12 bases separated the two germline ends. Germline V CDR1 and CDR2: SGHDT, YYEEEE. The CDR3 spans 13 residues. The CDR3 nucleotides read TGTGCCAGCAGCGCAGCAGGGTCGGAGACCCAGTACTTC. This gives the protein CASSAAGSETQYF.

The chain uses TRBV15 and TRBJ1-2; D may be TRBD1 (6 bases). Germline assignment: CDR1 LNHNV and CDR2 YYDKDF (reference sequence). Trimming stripped 1 base from V and 3 bases from J, with 18 bases between. This CDR3 comprises 17 residues. In DNA, the CDR3 is TGTGCCACCAGCAGAGGCCTCAGGGGCGGAAGGGACTATGGCTACACCTTC. It specifies CATSRGLRGGRDYGYTF.

V usage is TRBV27 and J usage is TRBJ2-3; 8 bases are shared with TRBD2. CDR1 is MNHEY and CDR2 is SMNVEV in the germline V gene (reference sequence). The CDR3 length is 17 residues. V shed 4 bases and J 2 bases; nucleotides not matched to a gene: 11. The CDR3 region is CASSSDLSGSNTDTQYF. As DNA, the CDR3 is TGTGCCAGCAGTTCCGACCTCAGCGGGAGTAACACAGATACGCAGTATTTT.

The chain joins TRBV7-2 to TRBJ2-5; 8 bases are a match to TRBD1. The V gene end was trimmed by 2 bases and the J gene end by 3 bases; junction bases not matched to a gene: 11. This CDR3 spans 17 amino acids. Germline V gene sequence: CDR1 SGHTA, CDR2 FQGNSA. The CDR3 loop reads CASSLISGGQGEETQYF. The CDR3 DNA reads TGTGCCAGCAGCTTAATCTCAGGCGGACAGGGCGAAGAGACCCAGTACTTC.

The V call is TRBV7-8, the J call TRBJ1-2; 7 bases are a match to TRBD1. Per germline, CDR1 SGHVS and CDR2 FQNEAQ. The CDR3 has 16 residues. After removal of 2 bases from V and 3 bases from J, the junction contained 9 bases not matched to a gene. The chain's CDR3 is CASSLRFAGQDYGYTF. In nucleotides, the CDR3 is TGTGCCAGCAGCTTAAGGTTTGCCGGACAGGACTATGGCTACACCTTC. Full variable domain (rest looked up from reference TRBV7-8 and TRBJ1-2): GAGVSQSPRYKVAKRGQDVALRCDPISGHVSLFWYQQALGQGPEFLTYFQNEAQLDKSGLPSDRFFAERPEGSVSTLKIQRTQQEDSAVYLCASSLRFAGQDYGYTFGSGTRLTVV.

The chain carries TRBV2 and TRBJ2-7, with D possibly TRBD2 on 5 matching bases. The CDR3 runs 14 residues. Germline values: CDR1 SNHLY, CDR2 FYNNEI. Between the trimmed V and J ends, which lost 2 bases and 0 bases, there was a span of 8 bases. The DNA of the CDR3 is TGTGCCAGCAGTGAAATGGGGAGCTCCTACGAGCAGTACTTC. The encoded protein is CASSEMGSSYEQYF.

The chain employs TRBV7-2 and TRBJ2-3; 10 bases match TRBD2. The CDR3 spans 13 residues. From germline, CDR1 is SGHTA and CDR2 FQGNSA. Trimming removed 4 bases from V and 14 bases from J; junction bases left unmatched: 9. The CDR3 DNA sequence: TGTGCCAGCAGCTCCTACCTCAAGCGGGGGGGGTATTTT. It is translated as CASSSYLKRGGYF.